This entry describes one TCR beta chain. This sample was taken from a study of human CD8 memory T cell subsets. Looked up from germline, CDR1 is MDHEN and CDR2 is SYDVKM. CDR3 length equals 13 residues. UMI-labeled 5' RACE yielded the TCR beta libraries. Reanalyzing the 5' RACE reads, TCRdb keeps one entry per CDR3 protein, without DNA. The repertoire table contains 6,500 to 9,000 distinct CDR3 sequences. The authors enriched total CD8+ T cells by negative magnetic separation. The rearrangement joins TRBV28 to TRBJ1-2; TCRdb picks TRBD1, but there is no DNA to check that call. The TCR originated in a human donor in good health. Sequencing was performed on CD8+ T cells from PBMCs. This CDR3 reads CASSLDRQQGYTF.